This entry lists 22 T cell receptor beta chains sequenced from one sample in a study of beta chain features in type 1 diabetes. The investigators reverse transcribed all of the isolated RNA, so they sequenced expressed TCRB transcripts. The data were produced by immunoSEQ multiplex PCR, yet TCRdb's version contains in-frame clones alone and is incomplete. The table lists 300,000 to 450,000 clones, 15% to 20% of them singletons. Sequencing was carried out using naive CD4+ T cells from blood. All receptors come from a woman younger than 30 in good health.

This CDR3 is CSVQGGGRSTDTQYF. As DNA, the CDR3 is TGCAGCGTCCAGGGCGGGGGGCGCAGCACAGATACGCAGTATTTT. The chain employs TRBV29-1 and TRBJ2-3, with 8 bases aligning to TRBD2. In germline, CDR1 is SQVTM, CDR2 ANQGSEA. The length of the CDR3 is 15 residues. Trimming cost V 6 bases and J 0 bases; bases outside gene matches: 8.

In nucleotides, the CDR3 is TGTGCCAGCAGCTTAGGCCAGGGTGTCGACTATGGCTACACCTTC. This translates into CASSLGQGVDYGYTF. The V gene is TRBV7-9, the J gene TRBJ1-2, with D possibly TRBD1 on 5 matching bases. Trimming pared 1 base from V and 3 bases from J, leaving 12 bases between. Germline V gene sequence: CDR1 SEHNR, CDR2 FQNEAQ (reference sequence). This CDR3 contains 15 residues.

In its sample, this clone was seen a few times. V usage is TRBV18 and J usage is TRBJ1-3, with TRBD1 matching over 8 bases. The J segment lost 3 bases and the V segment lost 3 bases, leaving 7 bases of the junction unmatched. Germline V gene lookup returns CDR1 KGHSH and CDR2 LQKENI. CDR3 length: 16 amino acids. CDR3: CASSPGAGGIGNTIYF. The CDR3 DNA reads TGTGCCAGCTCACCGGGGGCAGGGGGCATTGGAAACACCATATATTTT. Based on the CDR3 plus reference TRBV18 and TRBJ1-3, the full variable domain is NAGVMQNPRHLVRRRGQEARLRCSPMKGHSHVYWYRQLPEEGLKFMVYLQKENIIDESGMPKERFSAEFPKEGPSILRIQQVVRGDSAAYFCASSPGAGGIGNTIYFGEGSWLTVV.

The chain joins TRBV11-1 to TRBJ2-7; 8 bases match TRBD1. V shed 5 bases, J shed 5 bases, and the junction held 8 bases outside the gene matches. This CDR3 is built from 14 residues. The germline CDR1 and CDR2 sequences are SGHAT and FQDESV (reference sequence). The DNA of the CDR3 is TGTGCCAGCAGCCTCTCAGTGACAGGGGACGAGCAGTACTTC. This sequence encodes CASSLSVTGDEQYF.

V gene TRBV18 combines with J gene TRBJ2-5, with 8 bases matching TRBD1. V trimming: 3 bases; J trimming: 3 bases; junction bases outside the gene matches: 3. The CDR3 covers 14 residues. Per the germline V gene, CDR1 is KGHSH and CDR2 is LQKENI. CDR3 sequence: CASSPPGQEETQYF. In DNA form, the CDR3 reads TGTGCCAGCTCACCCCCGGGACAGGAAGAGACCCAGTACTTC.

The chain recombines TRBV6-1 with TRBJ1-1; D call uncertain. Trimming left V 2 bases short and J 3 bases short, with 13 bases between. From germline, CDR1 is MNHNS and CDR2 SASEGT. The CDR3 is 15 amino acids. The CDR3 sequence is CASSEWLGGDTEAFF. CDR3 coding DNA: TGTGCCAGCAGTGAATGGCTCGGCGGGGACACTGAAGCTTTCTTT.

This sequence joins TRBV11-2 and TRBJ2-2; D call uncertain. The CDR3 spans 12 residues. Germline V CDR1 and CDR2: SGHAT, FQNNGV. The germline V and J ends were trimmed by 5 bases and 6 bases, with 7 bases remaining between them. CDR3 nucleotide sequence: TGTGCCAGCAGCCATGAGGCCGGGGAGCTGTTTTTT. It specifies CASSHEAGELFF. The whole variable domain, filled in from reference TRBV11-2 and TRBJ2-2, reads EAGVAQSPRYKIIEKRQSVAFWCNPISGHATLYWYQQILGQGPKLLIQFQNNGVVDDSQLPKDRFSAERLKGVDSTLKIQPAKLEDSAVYLCASSHEAGELFFGEGSRLTVL.

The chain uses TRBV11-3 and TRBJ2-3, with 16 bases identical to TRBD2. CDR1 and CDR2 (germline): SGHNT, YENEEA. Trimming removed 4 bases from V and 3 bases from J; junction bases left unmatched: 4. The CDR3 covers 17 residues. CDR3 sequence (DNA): TGTGCCAGCAGCTCCGGGACTAGCGGGGGGGGAACAGATACGCAGTATTTT. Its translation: CASSSGTSGGGTDTQYF. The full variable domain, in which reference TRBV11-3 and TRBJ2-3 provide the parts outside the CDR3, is EAGVVQSPRYKIIEKKQPVAFWCNPISGHNTLYWYLQNLGQGPELLIRYENEEAVDDSQLPKDRFSAERLKGVDSTLKIQPAELGDSAVYLCASSSGTSGGGTDTQYFGPGTRLTVL.

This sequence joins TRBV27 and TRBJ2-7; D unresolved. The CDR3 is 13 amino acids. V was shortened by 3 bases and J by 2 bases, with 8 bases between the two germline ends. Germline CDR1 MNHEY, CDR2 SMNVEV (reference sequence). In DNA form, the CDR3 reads TGTGCCAGCAGTTTTCGCGAAGCCTACGAGCAGTACTTC. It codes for CASSFREAYEQYF.

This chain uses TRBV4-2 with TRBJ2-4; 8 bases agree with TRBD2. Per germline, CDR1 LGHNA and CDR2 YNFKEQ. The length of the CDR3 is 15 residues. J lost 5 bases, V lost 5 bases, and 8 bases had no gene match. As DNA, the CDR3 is TGTGCCAGCAGCTACGAGCAGGGACTAGAAAACATTCAGTACTTC. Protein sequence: CASSYEQGLENIQYF.

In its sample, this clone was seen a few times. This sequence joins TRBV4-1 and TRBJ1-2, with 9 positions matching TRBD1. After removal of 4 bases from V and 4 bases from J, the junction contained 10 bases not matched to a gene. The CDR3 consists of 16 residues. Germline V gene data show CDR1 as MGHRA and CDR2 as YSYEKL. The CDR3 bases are TGCGCCAGCAGCCCTAGTCTGGGACAGGGAGCCTATGGCTACACCTTC. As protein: CASSPSLGQGAYGYTF.

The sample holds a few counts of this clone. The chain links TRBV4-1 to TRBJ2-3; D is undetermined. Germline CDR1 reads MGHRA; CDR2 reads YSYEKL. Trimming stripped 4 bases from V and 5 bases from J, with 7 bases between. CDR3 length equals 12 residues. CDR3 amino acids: CASSLHRDTQYF. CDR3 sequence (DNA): TGCGCCAGCAGCCTTCATAGAGATACGCAGTATTTT.

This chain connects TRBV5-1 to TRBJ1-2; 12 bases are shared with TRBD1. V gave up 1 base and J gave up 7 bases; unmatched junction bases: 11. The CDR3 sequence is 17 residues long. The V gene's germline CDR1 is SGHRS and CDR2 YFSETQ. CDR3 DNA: TGCGCCAGCAGCTTGAGGCCGGGACAGGGGGCGATAAGTGGCTACACCTTC. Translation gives CASSLRPGQGAISGYTF.

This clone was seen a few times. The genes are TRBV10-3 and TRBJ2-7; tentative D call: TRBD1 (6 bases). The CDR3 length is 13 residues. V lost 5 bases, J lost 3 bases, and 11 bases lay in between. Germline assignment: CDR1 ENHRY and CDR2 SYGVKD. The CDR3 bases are TGTGCCATCAGTACAGGGCTGAACTACGAGCAGTACTTC. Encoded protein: CAISTGLNYEQYF.

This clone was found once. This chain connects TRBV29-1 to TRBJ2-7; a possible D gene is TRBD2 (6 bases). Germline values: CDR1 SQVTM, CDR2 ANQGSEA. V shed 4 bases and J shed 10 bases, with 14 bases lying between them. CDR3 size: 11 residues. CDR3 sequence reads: CSVASGEKQYF. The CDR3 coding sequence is TGCAGCGTTGCTTCGGGGGAGAAACAGTACTTC.

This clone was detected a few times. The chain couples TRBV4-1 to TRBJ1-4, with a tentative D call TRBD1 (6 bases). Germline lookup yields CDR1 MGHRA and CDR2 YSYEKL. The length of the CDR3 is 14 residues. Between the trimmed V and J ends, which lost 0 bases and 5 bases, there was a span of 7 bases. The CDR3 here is CASSQDRGNEKLFF. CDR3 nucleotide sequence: TGCGCCAGCAGCCAAGACAGGGGAAATGAAAAACTGTTTTTT.

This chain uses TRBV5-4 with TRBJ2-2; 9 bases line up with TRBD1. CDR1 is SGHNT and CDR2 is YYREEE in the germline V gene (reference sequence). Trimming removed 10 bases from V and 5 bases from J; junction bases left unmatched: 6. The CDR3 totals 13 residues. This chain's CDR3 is CAHRQGVTGELFF. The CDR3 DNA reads TGTGCCCACAGACAGGGGGTTACCGGGGAGCTGTTTTTT. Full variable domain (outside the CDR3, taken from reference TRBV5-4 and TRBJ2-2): ETGVTQSPTHLIKTRGQQVTLRCSSQSGHNTVSWYQQALGQGPQFIFQYYREEENGRGNFPPRFSGLQFPNYSSELNVNALELDDSALYLCAHRQGVTGELFFGEGSRLTVL.

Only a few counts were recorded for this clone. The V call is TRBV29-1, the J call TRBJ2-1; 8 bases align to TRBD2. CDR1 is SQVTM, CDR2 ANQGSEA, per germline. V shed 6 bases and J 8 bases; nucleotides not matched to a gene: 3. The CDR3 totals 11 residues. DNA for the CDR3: TGCAGCGTAGAGACTAGCGATGAGCAGTTCTTC. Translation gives CSVETSDEQFF.

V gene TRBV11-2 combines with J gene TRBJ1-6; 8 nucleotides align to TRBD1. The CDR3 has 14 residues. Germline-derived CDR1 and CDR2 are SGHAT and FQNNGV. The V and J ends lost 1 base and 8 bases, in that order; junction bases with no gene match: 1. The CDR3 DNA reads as TGTGCCAGCAGCTTAGGGACAGGGCATTCACCCCTCCACTTT. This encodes CASSLGTGHSPLHF.

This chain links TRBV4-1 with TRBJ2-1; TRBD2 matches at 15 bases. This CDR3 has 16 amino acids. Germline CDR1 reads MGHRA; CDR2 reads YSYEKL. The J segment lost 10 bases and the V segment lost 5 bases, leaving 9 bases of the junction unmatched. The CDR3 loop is CASSTRTSGRAGEQFF. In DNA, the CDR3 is TGCGCCAGCAGCACCCGGACTAGCGGGAGGGCAGGGGAGCAGTTCTTC.

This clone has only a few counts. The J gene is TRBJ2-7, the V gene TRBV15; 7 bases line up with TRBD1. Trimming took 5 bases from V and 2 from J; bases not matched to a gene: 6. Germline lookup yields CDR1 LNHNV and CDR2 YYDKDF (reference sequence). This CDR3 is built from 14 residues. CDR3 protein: CATSVRQGAYEQYF. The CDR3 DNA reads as TGTGCCACCAGCGTCCGACAGGGAGCCTACGAGCAGTACTTC. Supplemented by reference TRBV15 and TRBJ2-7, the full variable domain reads DAMVIQNPRYQVTQFGKPVTLSCSQTLNHNVMYWYQQKSSQAPKLLFHYYDKDFNNEADTPDNFQSRRPNTSFCFLDIRSPGLGDTAMYLCATSVRQGAYEQYFGPGTRLTVT.

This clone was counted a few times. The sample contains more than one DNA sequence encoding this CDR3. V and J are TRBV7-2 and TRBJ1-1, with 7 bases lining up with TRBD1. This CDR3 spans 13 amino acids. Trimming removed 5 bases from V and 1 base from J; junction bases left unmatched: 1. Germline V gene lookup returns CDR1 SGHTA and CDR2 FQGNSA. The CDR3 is CASSRTGNTEAFF. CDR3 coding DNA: TGTGCCAGCAGCAGGACAGGGAACACTGAAGCTTTCTTT.